The text below deals with one T cell receptor (beta chain). Antigen specificity is unknown. Germline V lookup: CDR1 SGHNT, CDR2 YYREEE (reference sequence). V lost 1 base and J lost 4, with 8 bases in between. The CDR3 length is 13 residues. Data came from immunoSEQ multiplex PCR; TCRdb stores just in-frame clones and leaves some out. The sample lists 30,000 to 45,000 clones; under 90% were seen once. The sample originates from a study of monozygotic twins with cystic fibrosis. As for the study in general: Roughly 3.3 micrograms of fragmented DNA underwent roughly 16 PCR cycles for library preparation. Findings and limits, study-wide: Monozygotic CF twin pairs shared significantly more nucleotide-identical clonotypes than unrelated CF individuals did.

Specimen: blood. V usage is TRBV5-4 and J usage is TRBJ1-2, with no clear D. This TCR derives from a girl aged 2-10 years with cystic fibrosis. CDR3 sequence (DNA): TGTGCCAGCAGCTTGCCCCTCGGCTATGGCTACACCTTC. As protein: CASSLPLGYGYTF.